The 32 T cell receptor beta chains listed next were all sequenced from one sample in a study of T cell clonality in common variable immunodeficiency. This table comes from immunoSEQ multiplex PCR, and its TCRdb copy is limited to in-frame clones, with some not included. The table records about 64,000 clones without singletons, the ten largest covering about 1.7%. Sequencing input: peripheral blood mononuclear cells. The receptors were gathered from a person aged 18-69 years in good health.

This clone was found many times. The DNA ends 3 residues before the CDR3 does, and the rest of the CDR3 is filled in from the germline J gene. The chain recombines TRBV7-2 with TRBJ2-7, with 8 bases that match TRBD2. The CDR3 totals 13 residues. Germline CDR1 is SGHTA and CDR2 is FQGNSA. The trim removed 2 bases at V and 6 bases at J, leaving 3 bases unmatched. The chain's CDR3 is CASSLPGGREQYF. CDR3 DNA, as far as it was read: TGTGCCAGCAGCTTACCGGGGGGGCGCGAG.

This clone appeared many times. Coverage ceases 3 residues before the CDR3 finishes, and the germline J gene fills in the end. The chain joins TRBV18 to TRBJ1-2; a possible D gene is TRBD1 (6 bases). Trimming pared 5 bases from V and 0 bases from J, leaving 13 bases between. Germline loops: CDR1 KGHSH, CDR2 LQKENI. The CDR3 is made up of 15 amino acids. Partial CDR3 DNA: TGTGCCAGCTCATGGGGGACAAGAACTAACTATGGC. Translating it yields CASSWGTRTNYG. The CDR3 as a whole reads CASSWGTRTNYGYTF.

There are many counts of this clone. The read ends 3 residues before the CDR3 terminus; that terminus is restored from the germline J gene. V gene TRBV5-1 combines with J gene TRBJ1-1; maybe TRBD1 (5 bases). The CDR3 has 12 amino acids. Germline V lookup: CDR1 SGHRS, CDR2 YFSETQ. CDR3 amino acids: CASSQQASEAFF. The DNA read from the CDR3 is TGCGCCAGCAGCCAACAGGCTTCGGAA.

This clone occurred many times. Sequencing ends 3 residues short of the CDR3 end; the germline J gene provides the rest. This chain uses TRBV2 with TRBJ1-6; no firm D call. V was pared by 4 bases and J by 0 bases, with 7 bases between. The germline gives CDR1 SNHLY, CDR2 FYNNEI. This CDR3 is built from 15 residues. The covered CDR3 bases are TGTGCCAGCAGTGGGGCGGGCTCCTATAATTCACCC. This sequence encodes CASSGAGSYNSP. The full-length CDR3 reads as CASSGAGSYNSPLHF. Filled out from reference TRBV2 and TRBJ1-6, the complete variable domain reads EPEVTQTPSHQVTQMGQEVILRCVPISNHLYFYWYRQILGQKVEFLVSFYNNEISEKSEIFDDQFSVERPDGSNFTLKIRSTKLEDSAMYFCASSGAGSYNSPLHFGNGTRLTVT.

This clone was detected many times. The read falls 3 residues short of the CDR3 end, and the missing part is taken from the germline J gene. The chain has TRBV18 and TRBJ2-5; 9 bases fit TRBD2. The CDR3 is 16 residues long. With V trimmed by 1 base and J by 1 base, 4 bases remained unmatched. Germline assignment: CDR1 KGHSH and CDR2 LQKENI. The CDR3 loop reads CASSPQTSGPQETQYF. The part of the CDR3 DNA that was read is TGTGCCAGCTCACCACAGACTAGCGGTCCCCAAGAGACC. The whole variable domain, remainder taken from reference TRBV18 and TRBJ2-5, is NAGVMQNPRHLVRRRGQEARLRCSPMKGHSHVYWYRQLPEEGLKFMVYLQKENIIDESGMPKERFSAEFPKEGPSILRIQQVVRGDSAAYFCASSPQTSGPQETQYFGPGTRLLVL.

This clone came up many times. CDR3 DNA, as far as it was read: TGTGCCAGCAGCTCCGGGACTAGGACCGGGGAG. Amino acid sequence: CASSSGTRTGE. Given in full, the CDR3 is CASSSGTRTGELFF. The chain joins TRBV7-3 to TRBJ2-2; TRBD2 aligns across 8 bases. Sequencing ends 3 residues short of the CDR3 end; the germline J gene provides the rest. Germline assignment: CDR1 SGHTA and CDR2 FQGTGA. V lost 4 bases, J lost 5 bases, and 3 bases stayed unmatched. The CDR3 loop spans 14 amino acids.

This clone was seen repeatedly, ten times or more. The DNA ends 3 residues before the CDR3 does, and the rest of the CDR3 is filled in from the germline J gene. The J gene is TRBJ2-6, the V gene TRBV20-1, with D maybe TRBD2 (6 bases). The CDR3 has 15 amino acids. The germline gives CDR1 DFQATT, CDR2 SNEGSKA (reference sequence). The CDR3 is CSARDPGGRANVLTF. The part of the CDR3 DNA that was read is TGCAGTGCTAGAGATCCCGGGGGACGGGCGAATGTC.

This clone was seen ten or more times. The CDR3 goes on 3 residues after the read ends, and that part is filled in from the germline J gene. This sequence joins TRBV4-1 and TRBJ1-5; D is possibly TRBD1 (5 bases). Germline V lookup: CDR1 MGHRA, CDR2 YSYEKL. V was clipped by 0 bases and J by 6 bases, with 18 bases between them. The CDR3 covers 17 residues. The CDR3: CASSQDSDGRGGQPQHF. Incomplete CDR3 DNA: TGCGCCAGCAGCCAAGATAGTGACGGTAGGGGTGGTCAGCCC.

This clone occurred many times. The read ends 3 residues shy of where the CDR3 ends; the end is completed using the germline J gene. J is TRBJ1-1 and V is TRBV6-1; tentatively, D is TRBD1 (5 bases). Germline V CDR1 and CDR2: MNHNS, SASEGT. The CDR3 consists of 15 residues. V was clipped by 2 bases and J by 0 bases, with 10 bases between them. CDR3 amino acids: CASSEWTTMNTEAFF. Partial CDR3 DNA: TGTGCCAGCAGTGAATGGACAACCATGAACACTGAA.

This clone was seen at least ten times. The DNA ends 3 residues before the CDR3 does, and the rest of the CDR3 is filled in from the germline J gene. The chain is built from TRBV4-1 and TRBJ1-5; D is possibly TRBD1 (5 bases). The CDR3 is 16 amino acids. V was shortened by 0 bases and J by 7 bases, with 16 bases between the two germline ends. Germline values: CDR1 MGHRA, CDR2 YSYEKL. CDR3 loop: CASSQDFRTGTQPQHF. CDR3 DNA (partial): TGCGCCAGCAGCCAAGATTTCCGAACAGGCACCCAGCCC.

This clone has ten or more counts. The read comes to an end 3 residues before the CDR3 does, leaving the germline J gene to fill in the end. The V call is TRBV5-6, the J call TRBJ1-5; the D is unclear. Germline assignment: CDR1 SGHDT and CDR2 YYEEEE. Between the trimmed V and J ends, which lost 6 bases and 2 bases, there was a span of 15 bases. This CDR3 contains 15 residues. CDR3 loop: CASTFSGGGNQPQHF. CDR3 bases read: TGTGCCAGCACTTTTTCTGGCGGGGGCAATCAGCCC.

Ten or more counts support this clone. The read ends 3 residues shy of where the CDR3 ends; the end is completed using the germline J gene. This sequence joins TRBV19 and TRBJ2-3, with TRBD2 matching over 9 bases. Germline-derived CDR1 and CDR2 are LNHDA and SQIVND (reference sequence). J was trimmed by 2 bases and V by 3 bases; bases with no gene match: 6. The CDR3 contains 16 residues. Partial CDR3 DNA: TGTGCCAGTAGTATCCGGCGGGGGGGCCTCACAGATACG. Translating gives CASSIRRGGLTDT. The full CDR3 protein reads CASSIRRGGLTDTQYF.

This clone was seen ten or more times. The read terminates 3 residues ahead of where the CDR3 ends, so the germline J gene completes it. The V call is TRBV6-1, the J call TRBJ1-5; a weak D match, TRBD1 (6 bases). The germline gives CDR1 MNHNS, CDR2 SASEGT. V shed 2 bases and J shed 6 bases, with 14 bases lying between them. The CDR3 totals 15 residues. The CDR3 sequence: CASSELPRGGQPQHF. The sequenced CDR3 bases are TGTGCCAGCAGTGAATTACCCAGGGGAGGTCAGCCC.

This clone was recorded many times. The sequenced CDR3 bases are TGCAGCGTTGCCCAGGGTGGAGGCTACGAG. This sequence encodes CSVAQGGGYE. From start to end, the CDR3 is CSVAQGGGYEQYF. V usage is TRBV29-1 and J usage is TRBJ2-7; D may correspond to TRBD1 or TRBD2 (5 bases each). Read sequence stops 3 residues before the CDR3 end, and the germline J gene provides the missing end. The V and J ends lost 4 bases and 3 bases respectively, with 13 bases between them. Per germline, CDR1 SQVTM and CDR2 ANQGSEA. The CDR3 is made up of 13 amino acids.

Many counts were recorded for this clone. The read falls 3 residues short of the CDR3 end, and the missing part is taken from the germline J gene. V is TRBV19 and J is TRBJ2-7; TRBD1 aligns across 7 bases. Germline assignment: CDR1 LNHDA and CDR2 SQIVND (reference sequence). This CDR3 has 15 amino acids. V trimming: 1 base; J trimming: 1 base; junction bases outside the gene matches: 4. CDR3 region: CASSIAWDSSYEQYF. Incomplete CDR3 DNA: TGTGCCAGTAGTATAGCTTGGGACAGTTCCTACGAG.

This clone was picked up many times. CDR3 DNA, as far as it was read: TGTGCCAGCAGTGAATTCGGGACAGTGGATGAAAAA. Translating it yields CASSEFGTVDEK. The whole CDR3 is CASSEFGTVDEKLFF. This chain uses TRBV6-1 with TRBJ1-4; 7 bases are shared with TRBD1. The read finishes 3 residues shy of the CDR3 end, and the germline J gene is used to complete it. Unmatched junction bases numbered 6, after V lost 2 bases and J lost 6 bases. CDR3 length: 15 residues. Germline V lookup: CDR1 MNHNS, CDR2 SASEGT.

As regards this clone: A much larger clonotype is one base distant, so this may be a read error. This chain's CDR3 is CASRLTSRNEQFF. CDR3 bases read: TGTGCCAGCAGGTTGACTAGCAGGAATGAG. The rearrangement joins TRBV7-2 to TRBJ2-1; 7 positions match TRBD2. Read sequence stops 3 residues before the CDR3 end, and the germline J gene provides the missing end. The V segment lost 6 bases and the J segment 7 bases; nucleotides outside the gene matches: 6. The CDR3 covers 13 residues. The germline gives CDR1 SGHTA, CDR2 FQGNSA.

This clone was detected many times. The observed sequence ends 3 residues before the CDR3 terminus, with the missing tail filled in from the germline J gene. V and J are TRBV2 and TRBJ2-4; tentative D call: TRBD2 (7 bases). V lost 7 bases and J lost 5, with 15 bases in between. CDR1 is SNHLY, CDR2 FYNNEI, per germline. The CDR3 runs to 14 residues. The CDR3 bases that were read are TGTGCCAGCAAAGAGGCGGGGGCCGAAAACATT. Encoded protein: CASKEAGAENI. From start to end, the CDR3 is CASKEAGAENIQYF.

This clone appeared a few times. The missing CDR3 end, 3 residues past where the read stops, is filled in from the germline J gene. The gene calls are TRBV2 and TRBJ1-1, with TRBD1 as a possible D gene (5 bases). The V gene's germline CDR1 is SNHLY and CDR2 FYNNEI. This CDR3 is 13 amino acids long. The ends were cut back, 2 bases at V and 4 bases at J, with 8 bases in the middle. Incomplete CDR3 DNA: TGTGCCAGCAGTGAACAGGGAGCCACTGAA. This sequence encodes CASSEQGATE. The full CDR3 protein reads CASSEQGATEAFF.

This clone was counted at least ten times. The read is 3 residues too short to cover the CDR3 end, so that end is filled in from the germline J gene. V gene TRBV14 combines with J gene TRBJ1-2, with TRBD1 matching 7 bases. V was clipped by 8 bases and J by 7 bases; unmatched bases: 13. The CDR3 runs 14 residues. Germline lookup yields CDR1 SGHDN and CDR2 FVKESK. The DNA read from the CDR3 is TGTGCCAGCTCACAATTACAGGGGTTCGGTGGC. Protein: CASSQLQGFGG. The full CDR3 protein is CASSQLQGFGGYTF.

This clone was seen at least ten times. From the germline J gene comes the end of the CDR3, since the read stops 3 residues before it. The rearrangement uses TRBV7-8 and TRBJ2-5, with TRBD1 identical over 8 bases. The V gene's germline CDR1 is SGHVS and CDR2 FQNEAQ. J lost 4 bases, V lost 1 base, and 2 bases had no gene match. The CDR3 spans 14 residues. The CDR3 sequence: CASSLEGTGETQYF. CDR3 DNA, as far as it was read: TGTGCCAGCAGCTTAGAAGGGACAGGAGAGACC.

There are many counts of this clone. The read falls 3 residues short of the CDR3 end, and the missing part is taken from the germline J gene. V and J are TRBV19 and TRBJ2-1, with D perhaps TRBD2 (6 bases). Germline V gene sequence: CDR1 LNHDA, CDR2 SQIVND (reference sequence). Between the trimmed V and J ends, which lost 5 bases and 2 bases, there was a span of 13 bases. This CDR3 comprises 15 residues. CDR3 residues: CASSQTRGTYNEQFF. The CDR3 DNA, read in part, is TGTGCCAGTAGTCAAACGCGGGGTACCTACAATGAG. The full variable domain, rest sourced from reference TRBV19 and TRBJ2-1, is DGGITQSPKYLFRKEGQNVTLSCEQNLNHDAMYWYRQDPGQGLRLIYYSQIVNDFQKGDIAEGYSVSREKKESFPLTVTSAQKNPTAFYLCASSQTRGTYNEQFFGPGTRLTVL.

This clone was detected ten times or more. The read terminates 3 residues before the CDR3 end, so the remaining end is supplied by the germline J gene. The rearrangement joins TRBV7-9 to TRBJ1-1; TRBD1 matches at 8 bases. Germline lookup yields CDR1 SEHNR and CDR2 FQNEAQ (reference sequence). The CDR3 has 15 amino acids. This chain's CDR3 is CASSMTLRGRNQAFF. The sequenced CDR3 bases are TGTGCCAGCAGCATGACTCTCAGGGGGCGTAATCAA.

Turning to this clone: The read ends 3 residues early relative to the CDR3; the germline J gene fills the gap. The genes are TRBV11-1 and TRBJ2-7; tentatively, D is TRBD2 (5 bases). Germline CDR1 and CDR2: SGHAT and FQDESV (reference sequence). This CDR3 spans 15 amino acids. V was trimmed by 3 bases and J by 0 bases, leaving 12 bases between them. Incomplete CDR3 DNA: TGTGCCAGCAGCTTCCGCGGGTGGGCCTCCTACGAG. As protein: CASSFRGWASYE. The CDR3, in full, reads CASSFRGWASYEQYF.

Worth noting for this clone: The read stops 3 residues short of the end of the CDR3; the missing end is completed from the germline J gene. V gene TRBV20-1 combines with J gene TRBJ1-1; 7 bases line up with TRBD1. V was clipped by 5 bases and J by 5 bases; unmatched bases: 8. The germline V gene encodes CDR1 DFQATT and CDR2 SNEGSKA (reference sequence). The CDR3 has 13 amino acids. The CDR3 is CSAGRQGVTEAFF. CDR3 DNA, as far as it was read: TGCAGTGCTGGAAGACAGGGTGTAACTGAA.

This clone was found many times. The read ends 3 residues before the CDR3 terminus; that terminus is restored from the germline J gene. V gene TRBV19 combines with J gene TRBJ2-7, with D unresolved. V was pared by 3 bases and J by 4 bases, with 13 bases between. Per the germline V gene, CDR1 is LNHDA and CDR2 is SQIVND (reference sequence). The CDR3 is 14 amino acids. The sequenced part of the CDR3 DNA is TGTGCCAGTAGTATTGGGCAGGCCGGTTACGAG. The encoded protein is CASSIGQAGYE. The CDR3 as a whole reads CASSIGQAGYEQYF.

This clone showed up many times. The read ends 3 residues early relative to the CDR3; the germline J gene fills the gap. J is TRBJ2-3 and V is TRBV5-4, with 9 bases lining up with TRBD2. The ends lost 4 bases at V and 4 bases at J; junction bases unmatched: 10. Per germline, CDR1 SGHNT and CDR2 YYREEE (reference sequence). The CDR3 is made up of 16 amino acids. CDR3 bases read: TGTGCCAGCAGCAAAAATAGCGGGAGCGGCCCAGATACG. Encoded protein: CASSKNSGSGPDT. Given in full, the CDR3 is CASSKNSGSGPDTQYF.

This clone was observed many times. The missing CDR3 end, 3 residues past where the read stops, is filled in from the germline J gene. The chain recombines TRBV29-1 with TRBJ2-7, with D possibly matching TRBD2 (6 bases). The CDR3 consists of 12 residues. Germline values: CDR1 SQVTM, CDR2 ANQGSEA. The V and J ends lost 7 bases and 0 bases respectively, with 10 bases between them. The CDR3 sequence is CSARDFSYEQYF. The sequenced part of the CDR3 DNA is TGCAGCGCCCGGGACTTCTCCTACGAG.

For this clone: The read is 3 residues too short to cover the CDR3 end, so that end is filled in from the germline J gene. The V call is TRBV2, the J call TRBJ2-3, with D possibly being TRBD1 (7 bases). The V gene lost 5 bases and the J gene lost 3 bases, with 15 bases spanning the gap. The germline V gene has CDR1 SNHLY and CDR2 FYNNEI. This CDR3 is 15 amino acids long. CDR3 DNA, as far as it was read: TGTGCCAGCAGTCCAGGAGGGGGCCTGACAGATACG. This codes for CASSPGGGLTDT. The entire CDR3 reads CASSPGGGLTDTQYF.

This clone was observed many times. Partial CDR3 DNA: TGTGCCAGCAGCCCGCGCACTAATGAG. Translating gives CASSPRTNE. The full CDR3 is CASSPRTNEQFF. The rearrangement links TRBV5-6 to TRBJ2-1; D remains ambiguous. Coverage ceases 3 residues before the CDR3 finishes, and the germline J gene fills in the end. The CDR3 covers 12 residues. Germline V gene data show CDR1 as SGHDT and CDR2 as YYEEEE. Trimming stripped 4 bases from V and 7 bases from J, with 9 bases between. The full variable domain, completed using reference TRBV5-6 and TRBJ2-1, is DAGVTQSPTHLIKTRGQQVTLRCSPKSGHDTVSWYQQALGQGPQFIFQYYEEEERQRGNFPDRFSGHQFPNYSSELNVNALLLGDSALYLCASSPRTNEQFFGPGTRLTVL.

This clone has a count of ten or more. The sequenced fragment ends 3 residues before the CDR3 boundary, so the rest is inferred from the germline J gene. The rearrangement uses TRBV20-1 and TRBJ1-3; 9 bases align to TRBD1. Per the germline V gene, CDR1 is DFQATT and CDR2 is SNEGSKA (reference sequence). The trim removed 6 bases at V and 2 bases at J, leaving 5 bases unmatched. The CDR3 is made up of 14 amino acids. The CDR3 spells CSASRQGAGNTIYF. Partial CDR3 DNA: TGCAGTGCCAGCCGACAGGGGGCTGGAAACACC.

This clone came up many times. The read comes to an end 3 residues before the CDR3 does, leaving the germline J gene to fill in the end. V usage is TRBV29-1 and J usage is TRBJ2-1; 9 bases line up with TRBD1. V was clipped by 8 bases and J by 8 bases; unmatched bases: 10. Germline lookup yields CDR1 SQVTM and CDR2 ANQGSEA. The CDR3 runs to 13 residues. The DNA read from the CDR3 is TGCAGCCTCTCCGGGACAGGGATCCATGAG. Amino acids: CSLSGTGIHE. The full CDR3 protein reads CSLSGTGIHEQFF.